These 20 T cell receptor beta chains were all obtained from the same sample, sequenced in a study of T cell clonality in common variable immunodeficiency. Study-level findings and limits: In common variable immunodeficiency, TCR beta chains reportedly carried fewer deletions and N-nucleotide insertions.

Repertoires were generated with immunoSEQ multiplex PCR, while TCRdb's copy carries only in-frame clones and drops some. The profile covers fewer than 13,000 clones, none occurring a single time. Their specific antigens are unknown. The sequencing sample was made of peripheral blood mononuclear cells. Source of these receptors: a human donor with common variable immunodeficiency.

As for this clone: The read is 3 residues too short to cover the CDR3 end, so that end is filled in from the germline J gene. The chain has TRBV30 and TRBJ1-1; no clear D. Trimming removed 5 bases from V and 5 bases from J, with 9 bases in between. Germline V gives CDR1 GTSNPN, CDR2 SVGIG (reference sequence). The CDR3 loop spans 11 amino acids. Here the CDR3 reads CAWSPVTEAFF. The covered CDR3 bases are TGTGCCTGGTCCCCGGTGACTGAA.

Turning to this clone: The read ends 3 residues before the CDR3 terminus; that terminus is restored from the germline J gene. The chain uses TRBV7-9 and TRBJ1-5; D is unresolved. Germline V CDR1 and CDR2: SEHNR, FQNEAQ (reference sequence). This CDR3 spans 13 amino acids. Trimming took 6 bases from V and 2 from J, leaving 8 bases between them. The covered CDR3 bases are TGTGCCAGCAGTTTTAGCGGCAATCAGCCC. Translated: CASSFSGNQP. The entire CDR3 protein is CASSFSGNQPQHF.

Comment on this clone: Read data end 3 residues before the CDR3 end; the end is taken from the germline J gene. The V gene is TRBV19, the J gene TRBJ2-1; 8 bases are shared with TRBD1. CDR1 LNHDA and CDR2 SQIVND come from the germline V gene (reference sequence). This CDR3 region has 13 residues. The ends lost 1 base at V and 9 bases at J; junction bases unmatched: 2. CDR3 protein: CASSIVQGGEQFF. The sequenced part of the CDR3 DNA is TGTGCCAGTAGTATAGTACAGGGGGGTGAG.

This clone was detected a few times. The read halts 3 residues ahead of the CDR3 end, with the missing end drawn from the germline J gene. V gene TRBV5-1 combines with J gene TRBJ2-6, with TRBD2 as a possible D gene (6 bases). Germline V gene lookup returns CDR1 SGHRS and CDR2 YFSETQ. The CDR3 loop spans 11 amino acids. CDR3 protein: CASSSDYLLTF. CDR3 DNA, as far as it was read: TGCGCCAGCAGCTCGGACTACCTC. The whole variable domain, filled in from reference TRBV5-1 and TRBJ2-6, reads KAGVTQTPRYLIKTRGQQVTLSCSPISGHRSVSWYQQTPGQGLQFLFEYFSETQRNKGNFPGRFSGRQFSNSRSEMNVSTLELGDSALYLCASSSDYLLTFGAGSRLTVL.

A note on this clone: With the read ending 3 residues before the CDR3 end, the germline J gene is used to fill in that end. V is TRBV5-1 and J is TRBJ2-5, with D perhaps assigned TRBD1 or TRBD2 (6 bases each). V was cut by 2 bases and J by 4 bases, with 9 bases left in between. CDR1 SGHRS and CDR2 YFSETQ come from the germline V gene. The CDR3 spans 13 residues. CDR3 sequence: CASSLQGGETQYF. Incomplete CDR3 DNA: TGCGCCAGCAGCTTACAGGGAGGAGAGACC.

This clone turned up a few times. With the read ending 3 residues before the CDR3 end, the germline J gene is used to fill in that end. V gene TRBV19 combines with J gene TRBJ1-5; 10 bases fit TRBD1. This CDR3 has 18 amino acids. Germline lookup yields CDR1 LNHDA and CDR2 SQIVND (reference sequence). Trimming at V came to 7 bases and at J to 6 bases, leaving 18 bases not matched to a gene. The CDR3 bases that were read are TGTGCCAGTACCCATTCCCGACAGGGGGCTATACGAAGTCAGCCC. Translated: CASTHSRQGAIRSQP. The complete CDR3 protein is CASTHSRQGAIRSQPQHF.

This clone was detected a few times. Read coverage stops 3 residues before the CDR3 terminus; the germline J gene supplies the remainder. The chain is built from TRBV29-1 and TRBJ2-3; TRBD2 agrees at 12 bases. From germline, CDR1 is SQVTM and CDR2 ANQGSEA. The CDR3 is 14 residues long. With 4 bases clipped from V and 6 bases from J, the junction kept 5 bases outside the gene matches. The CDR3 sequence: CSVASGRAIDTQYF. The sequenced part of the CDR3 DNA is TGCAGCGTTGCTAGCGGGAGGGCCATCGATACG.

This clone appeared a few times. The read falls 3 residues short of the CDR3 end, and the missing part is taken from the germline J gene. The chain combines TRBV19 with TRBJ1-5; no firm D call. Trimming left V 7 bases short and J 6 bases short, with 16 bases between. CDR1 is LNHDA, CDR2 SQIVND, per germline (reference sequence). The CDR3 length is 14 residues. CDR3 DNA, as far as it was read: TGTGCCAGTATAGGCAGGTGGGCCTTTCAGCCC. Translation: CASIGRWAFQP. The whole CDR3 sequence is CASIGRWAFQPQHF.

Of note for this clone: Read data end 3 residues before the CDR3 end; the end is taken from the germline J gene. The chain couples TRBV7-9 to TRBJ1-2; D remains unclear. The CDR3 is 13 amino acids. Germline CDR1 SEHNR, CDR2 FQNEAQ (reference sequence). Trimming took off 2 bases at V and 7 bases at J, with 11 bases between the two ends. The CDR3 bases that were read are TGTGCCAGCAGCTTATCGAACAATTTTGGC. Translating gives CASSLSNNFG. The full CDR3 protein is CASSLSNNFGYTF.

This clone was seen a handful of times. The read terminates 3 residues before the CDR3 end, so the remaining end is supplied by the germline J gene. The chain links TRBV18 to TRBJ1-6; 7 nucleotides match TRBD1. The CDR3 is 14 residues long. V trimming: 5 bases; J trimming: 10 bases; junction bases outside the gene matches: 8. CDR1 is KGHSH and CDR2 is LQKENI in the germline V gene. The chain's CDR3 is CASSLDRLKSPLHF. The CDR3 bases that were read are TGTGCCAGCTCATTGGACAGGCTAAAGTCACCC.

In regard to this clone: Read coverage stops 3 residues before the CDR3 terminus; the germline J gene supplies the remainder. The rearrangement joins TRBV7-9 to TRBJ1-2, with D possibly matching TRBD1 (5 bases). The CDR3 spans 15 residues. The germline V and J ends were trimmed by 1 base and 3 bases, with 12 bases remaining between them. Germline V lookup: CDR1 SEHNR, CDR2 FQNEAQ (reference sequence). CDR3 DNA (partial): TGTGCCAGCAGCTTAGGTAACCCGGGGGACTATGGC. The encoded protein is CASSLGNPGDYG. The entire CDR3 is CASSLGNPGDYGYTF.

This clone rates as medium-sized. The CDR3 goes on 3 residues after the read ends, and that part is filled in from the germline J gene. The chain is built from TRBV29-1 and TRBJ1-1; D gene unclear. Per germline, CDR1 SQVTM and CDR2 ANQGSEA. Trimming took 6 bases from V and 4 from J, leaving 12 bases between them. This CDR3 has 12 residues. The CDR3: CSVQVGVTEAFF. The CDR3 DNA, read in part, is TGCAGCGTCCAAGTCGGGGTCACTGAA.

This clone was detected a few times. The read ends 3 residues shy of where the CDR3 ends; the end is completed using the germline J gene. This chain connects TRBV7-6 to TRBJ2-5; the match to TRBD1 covers 8 bases. V lost 4 bases, J lost 0 bases, and 4 bases stayed unmatched. Per the germline V gene, CDR1 is SGHVS and CDR2 is FNYEAQ. CDR3 size: 15 residues. Incomplete CDR3 DNA: TGTGCCAGCAGCTCGGACAGGGCGTACCAAGAGACC. Its protein product is CASSSDRAYQET. The full CDR3 protein reads CASSSDRAYQETQYF.

This clone occurred a few times. The sequenced fragment ends 3 residues before the CDR3 boundary, so the rest is inferred from the germline J gene. The gene calls are TRBV19 and TRBJ2-7; 9 positions agree with TRBD1. This CDR3 is built from 12 residues. Germline lookup yields CDR1 LNHDA and CDR2 SQIVND (reference sequence). Germline trimming cut 8 bases from V and 2 bases from J; bases unmatched to any gene: 1. The DNA read from the CDR3 is TGTGCCAGTGGGACAGGGACCTACGAG. As protein: CASGTGTYE. The complete CDR3 reads CASGTGTYEQYF.

As concerns this clone: The read falls 3 residues short of the CDR3 end, and the missing part is taken from the germline J gene. The genes are TRBV7-2 and TRBJ2-3; D may match TRBD1 or TRBD2 (5 bases each). CDR1 SGHTA and CDR2 FQGNSA come from the germline V gene. The CDR3 has 15 residues. V was pared by 2 bases and J by 5 bases, with 14 bases between. The CDR3 spells CASSLWGAGQDTQYF. CDR3 DNA (partial): TGTGCCAGCAGCTTATGGGGAGCAGGGCAAGATACG. The full variable domain, in which reference TRBV7-2 and TRBJ2-3 provide the parts outside the CDR3, is GAGVSQSPSNKVTEKGKDVELRCDPISGHTALYWYRQSLGQGLEFLIYFQGNSAPDKSGLPSDRFSAERTGGSVSTLTIQRTQQEDSAVYLCASSLWGAGQDTQYFGPGTRLTVL.

This clone was found a few times. The read comes to an end 3 residues before the CDR3 does, leaving the germline J gene to fill in the end. The chain is built from TRBV19 and TRBJ2-2, with D tentatively TRBD2 (7 bases). Trimming shortened V by 4 bases and J by 4 bases, and 16 bases separated the two germline ends. Germline V gene lookup returns CDR1 LNHDA and CDR2 SQIVND (reference sequence). The CDR3 is 16 residues long. Here the CDR3 reads CASSSFGGLATGELFF. The sequenced CDR3 bases are TGTGCCAGTAGTAGTTTCGGGGGGCTAGCCACCGGGGAG.

The chain's CDR3 is CASSFGGNYGYTF. The covered CDR3 bases are TGTGCCAGCAGCTTTGGGGGGAACTATGGC. The chain has TRBV7-3 and TRBJ1-2; D may be TRBD1 (5 bases). Read coverage stops 3 residues before the CDR3 terminus; the germline J gene supplies the remainder. With 3 bases removed from V and 2 bases from J, the gap between germline ends came to 7 bases. The CDR3 has 13 residues. Germline loops: CDR1 SGHTA, CDR2 FQGTGA.

This clone was counted only a few times. The sequenced fragment ends 3 residues before the CDR3 boundary, so the rest is inferred from the germline J gene. The chain employs TRBV18 and TRBJ2-7; 11 nucleotides agree with TRBD2. V trimming: 1 base; J trimming: 2 bases; junction bases outside the gene matches: 4. Germline V gene data show CDR1 as KGHSH and CDR2 as LQKENI. The CDR3 covers 16 residues. The CDR3 DNA, read in part, is TGTGCCAGCTCACCACTTAGCGGGAGGGCCACCTACGAG. Residues: CASSPLSGRATYE. The entire CDR3 protein reads CASSPLSGRATYEQYF.

This clone occurred a few times. The CDR3 is cut off 3 residues early in the read; its end comes from the germline J gene. The rearrangement uses TRBV5-1 and TRBJ1-4, with 9 bases that match TRBD1. This CDR3 has 16 amino acids. V shed 0 bases and J 6 bases; nucleotides not matched to a gene: 6. Germline V gene lookup returns CDR1 SGHRS and CDR2 YFSETQ. The CDR3 bases that were read are TGCGCCAGCAGCTTGGGAGTGTGGGACAGGGATGAAAAA. Translated: CASSLGVWDRDEK. Given in full, the CDR3 is CASSLGVWDRDEKLFF.

A note on this clone: Read coverage stops 3 residues before the CDR3 terminus; the germline J gene supplies the remainder. This chain connects TRBV29-1 to TRBJ2-3; D is possibly TRBD1 (5 bases). Germline lookup yields CDR1 SQVTM and CDR2 ANQGSEA. This CDR3 region has 12 residues. V was clipped by 7 bases and J by 6 bases, with 14 bases between them. CDR3 bases read: TGCAGCGCCAAAGGGGCAGCTGATACG. Translated: CSAKGAADT. The entire CDR3 protein reads CSAKGAADTQYF.